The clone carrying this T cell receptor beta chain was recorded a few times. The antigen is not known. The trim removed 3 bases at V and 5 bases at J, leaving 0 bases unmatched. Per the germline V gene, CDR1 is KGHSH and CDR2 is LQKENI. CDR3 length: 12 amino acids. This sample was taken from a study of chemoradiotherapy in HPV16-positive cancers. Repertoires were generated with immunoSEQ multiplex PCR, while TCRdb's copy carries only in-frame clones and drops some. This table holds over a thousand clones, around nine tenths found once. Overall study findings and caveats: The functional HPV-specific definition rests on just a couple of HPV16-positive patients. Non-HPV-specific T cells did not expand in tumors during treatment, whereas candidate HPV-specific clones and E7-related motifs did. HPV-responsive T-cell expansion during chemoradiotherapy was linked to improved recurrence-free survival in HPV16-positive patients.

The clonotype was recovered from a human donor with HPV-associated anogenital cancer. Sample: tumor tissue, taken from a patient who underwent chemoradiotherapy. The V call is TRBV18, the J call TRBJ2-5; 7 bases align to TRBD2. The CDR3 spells CASSPRGETQYF. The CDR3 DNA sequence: TGTGCCAGCTCACCGCGGGGGGAGACCCAGTACTTC.